These 21 T cell receptor beta chains were all obtained from the same sample, sequenced in a study of cytomegalovirus exposure and HLA in healthy donors. This PCR relied on a set of 60 Vbeta primers and 13 Jbeta primers. Here immunoSEQ multiplex PCR was the method, and the copy in TCRdb shows in-frame clones only, minus some. Counted here are roughly 160,000 clones, 70% to 90% occurring once; the ten biggest clones make up about 9.3%. The specimen was PBMCs. These receptors originate from a man younger than 35 in good health and CMV-seropositive.

This clone was seen once. The chain uses TRBV27 and TRBJ2-2; 10 positions match TRBD2. Trimming cost V 2 bases and J 1 base; bases outside gene matches: 10. The CDR3 sequence is 19 residues long. The germline V gene encodes CDR1 MNHEY and CDR2 SMNVEV (reference sequence). CDR3 region: CASSLPTPGLAVNTGELFF. The CDR3 nucleotides are TGTGCCAGCAGTTTACCGACCCCCGGACTAGCGGTGAACACCGGGGAGCTGTTTTTT.

The CDR3 sequence is CASSFSAEGNQPQHF. The CDR3 coding sequence is TGTGCCAGCAGTTTTTCCGCGGAAGGCAATCAGCCCCAGCATTTT. The chain carries TRBV6-1 and TRBJ1-5; D not resolved. Germline V gene lookup returns CDR1 MNHNS and CDR2 SASEGT. Trimming stripped 5 bases from V and 2 bases from J, with 13 bases between. The CDR3 consists of 15 residues.

The rearrangement links TRBV5-1 to TRBJ2-1; 9 bases fit TRBD1. The CDR3 is made up of 19 amino acids. V shed 0 bases, J shed 5 bases, and the junction held 15 bases outside the gene matches. Germline CDR1 reads SGHRS; CDR2 reads YFSETQ. The DNA of the CDR3 is TGCGCCAGCAGCTTGGTGTGGGACAGGGCCTTCCGAAACCACAATGAGCAGTTCTTC. Translation gives CASSLVWDRAFRNHNEQFF.

The chain joins TRBV28 to TRBJ1-2, with TRBD1 matching 8 bases. The CDR3 loop spans 13 amino acids. Trimming cost V 11 bases and J 0 bases; bases outside gene matches: 5. The germline CDR1 and CDR2 sequences are MDHEN and SYDVKM. CDR3 sequence (DNA): TGTGCCTCGGACAGGGCCCCTAACTATGGCTACACCTTC. It is translated as CASDRAPNYGYTF.

The chain joins TRBV19 to TRBJ2-3; perhaps TRBD2 as D (6 bases). Trimming removed 7 bases at V and 7 bases at J, with 30 bases between. The germline V gene encodes CDR1 LNHDA and CDR2 SQIVND (reference sequence). This CDR3 comprises 18 residues. CDR3 protein: CASTGGSASPGFLNTQYF. CDR3 nucleotides: TGTGCCAGTACTGGGGGGTCCGCAAGCCCAGGGTTCTTGAATACGCAGTATTTT.

The rearrangement links TRBV2 to TRBJ1-2, with D perhaps matching TRBD1 (6 bases). Germline CDR1 is SNHLY and CDR2 is FYNNEI. V was cut by 7 bases and J by 2 bases, with 11 bases left in between. The CDR3 sequence is 13 residues long. CDR3 residues: CASTTGRNYGYTF. CDR3 bases: TGTGCCAGCACTACAGGGCGAAACTATGGCTACACCTTC.

V is TRBV7-8 and J is TRBJ1-1; 7 nucleotides agree with TRBD1. The trim removed 5 bases at V and 4 bases at J, leaving 4 bases unmatched. The CDR3 spans 13 residues. Germline V gene data show CDR1 as SGHVS and CDR2 as FQNEAQ. The CDR3 region is CASSETGITEAFF. For the CDR3, the DNA is TGTGCCAGCAGCGAGACAGGGATCACTGAAGCTTTCTTT.

The rearrangement links TRBV2 to TRBJ2-1, with 7 bases that match TRBD1. Germline values: CDR1 SNHLY, CDR2 FYNNEI. The CDR3 consists of 15 residues. Trimming cost V 1 base and J 4 bases; bases outside gene matches: 4. CDR3 sequence (DNA): TGTGCCAGCAGTGAAGAGGGACAGCCTTACAATGAGCAGTTCTTC. This sequence encodes CASSEEGQPYNEQFF.

The chain couples TRBV5-6 to TRBJ1-2; 10 bases align to TRBD1. CDR3 size: 17 residues. Germline CDR1 SGHDT, CDR2 YYEEEE. The junction had 13 bases not matched to a gene; V was cut back by 4 bases and J by 4 bases. The CDR3 region has the DNA TGTGCCAGCAGCCGAATAATGGAGGGGGACAGGGGCTATGGCTACACCTTC. Its protein product is CASSRIMEGDRGYGYTF.

The chain joins TRBV6-5 to TRBJ1-4; 9 bases are shared with TRBD1. Germline V gene sequence: CDR1 MNHEY, CDR2 SVGAGI. V trimming: 0 bases; J trimming: 7 bases; junction bases outside the gene matches: 6. The CDR3 is 16 residues long. The CDR3 nucleotides are TGTGCCAGCAGTTACTCCCAGGACAGGGGTAGTGAAAAACTGTTTTTT. As protein: CASSYSQDRGSEKLFF.

This chain links TRBV11-2 with TRBJ2-2; TRBD2 matches 9 bases. Germline V gene lookup returns CDR1 SGHAT and CDR2 FQNNGV. The CDR3 spans 16 residues. With 7 bases clipped from V and 2 bases from J, the junction kept 8 bases outside the gene matches. CDR3: CASTSSGGANTGELFF. CDR3 nucleotide sequence: TGTGCCAGCACCAGTAGCGGGGGTGCAAACACCGGGGAGCTGTTTTTT.

The chain's CDR3 is CASSHGQDLTGELFF. CDR3 sequence (DNA): TGTGCCAGCAGCCATGGACAGGATCTGACCGGGGAGCTGTTTTTT. The chain is built from TRBV4-2 and TRBJ2-2; 7 bases are a match to TRBD1. Germline values: CDR1 LGHNA, CDR2 YNFKEQ. The CDR3 has 15 residues. V shed 3 bases, J shed 5 bases, and the junction held 6 bases outside the gene matches.

This chain links TRBV4-3 with TRBJ1-2; 7 bases agree with TRBD1. This CDR3 spans 13 amino acids. Per germline, CDR1 LGHNA and CDR2 YSLEER. V shed 4 bases and J 4 bases; nucleotides not matched to a gene: 3. The CDR3 nucleotides read TGCGCCAGCAGCCCTGGGACAGCCTATGGCTACACCTTC. This codes for CASSPGTAYGYTF.

The chain is built from TRBV5-4 and TRBJ2-5, with TRBD1 matching 9 bases. This CDR3 region has 14 residues. The V and J ends lost 2 bases and 7 bases, in that order; junction bases with no gene match: 6. The germline gives CDR1 SGHNT, CDR2 YYREEE (reference sequence). The CDR3 loop reads CASSLEQGAGTQYF. CDR3 nucleotide sequence: TGTGCCAGCAGCTTAGAACAGGGGGCGGGGACCCAGTACTTC. The variable domain in full, with the rest retrieved from reference TRBV5-4 and TRBJ2-5, is ETGVTQSPTHLIKTRGQQVTLRCSSQSGHNTVSWYQQALGQGPQFIFQYYREEENGRGNFPPRFSGLQFPNYSSELNVNALELDDSALYLCASSLEQGAGTQYFGPGTRLLVL.

This chain links TRBV6-1 with TRBJ2-2, with D maybe TRBD2 (6 bases). Germline CDR1 and CDR2: MNHNS and SASEGT. This CDR3 has 16 residues. Between the trimmed V and J ends, which lost 0 bases and 0 bases, there was a span of 8 bases. DNA of the CDR3: TGTGCCAGCAGTGAAGCCGGCGGGGCGAACACCGGGGAGCTGTTTTTT. Encoded protein: CASSEAGGANTGELFF.

On this clone: This sample also contains other DNA sequences that code for the same CDR3. V is TRBV27 and J is TRBJ1-5; no clear D gene. Trimming cost V 0 bases and J 4 bases, with 4 bases left between them. The germline V gene has CDR1 MNHEY and CDR2 SMNVEV (reference sequence). The CDR3 spans 13 residues. The CDR3 protein is CASSLSQNQPQHF. Here the CDR3 DNA reads TGTGCCAGCAGTTTATCTCAAAATCAGCCCCAGCATTTT.

The rearrangement links TRBV6-5 to TRBJ2-3; D not resolved. The length of the CDR3 is 13 residues. The germline gives CDR1 MNHEY, CDR2 SVGAGI. V was trimmed by 8 bases and J by 3 bases, leaving 12 bases between them. Here the CDR3 DNA reads TGTGCCAGCTCCATAGTCTTGACAGATACGCAGTATTTT. It encodes CASSIVLTDTQYF.

The V call is TRBV14, the J call TRBJ2-7; 8 bases line up with TRBD1. The V segment lost 1 base and the J segment 2 bases; nucleotides outside the gene matches: 4. This CDR3 spans 15 amino acids. Germline loops: CDR1 SGHDN, CDR2 FVKESK. The CDR3 protein is CASSQGTGFTYEQYF. As DNA, the CDR3 is TGTGCCAGCAGCCAAGGGACAGGGTTCACCTACGAGCAGTACTTC.

This clone was seen a few times. The rearrangement links TRBV5-6 to TRBJ2-7; D is ambiguous. The germline V and J ends were trimmed by 0 bases and 0 bases, with 7 bases remaining between them. CDR1 and CDR2 (germline): SGHDT, YYEEEE. The length of the CDR3 is 14 residues. The CDR3 DNA is TGTGCCAGCAGCTTGGTTGACACCTCCTACGAGCAGTACTTC. This encodes CASSLVDTSYEQYF.

This chain uses TRBV2 with TRBJ2-1, with 7 bases aligning to TRBD2. CDR3 length: 15 amino acids. Germline lookup yields CDR1 SNHLY and CDR2 FYNNEI. Trimming at V came to 3 bases and at J to 0 bases, leaving 2 bases not matched to a gene. CDR3 nucleotides: TGTGCCAGCAGTGATTTAGCGGGCTCCTACAATGAGCAGTTCTTC. It specifies CASSDLAGSYNEQFF.

This clone appeared once. The CDR3 loop is CAGSKGGDGNEKLFF. The CDR3 DNA follows: TGTGCCGGCAGCAAAGGGGGGGACGGAAATGAAAAACTGTTTTTT. The gene calls are TRBV21-1 and TRBJ1-4. TRBV21-1 is reported as a pseudogene. The CDR3 sequence is 15 residues long.